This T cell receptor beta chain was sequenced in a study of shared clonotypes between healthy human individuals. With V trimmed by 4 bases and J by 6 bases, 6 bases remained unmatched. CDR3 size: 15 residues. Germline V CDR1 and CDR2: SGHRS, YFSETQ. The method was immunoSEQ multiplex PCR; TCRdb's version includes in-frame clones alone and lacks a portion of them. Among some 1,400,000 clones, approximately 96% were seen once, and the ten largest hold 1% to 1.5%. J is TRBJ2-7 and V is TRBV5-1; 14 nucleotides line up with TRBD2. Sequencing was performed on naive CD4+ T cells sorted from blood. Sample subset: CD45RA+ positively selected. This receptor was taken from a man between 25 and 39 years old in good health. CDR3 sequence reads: CASSPGGLAGGEQYF. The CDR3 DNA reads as TGCGCCAGCAGCCCCGGCGGACTAGCGGGAGGCGAGCAGTACTTC.